This paragraph reports one TCR beta chain. Its antigen is not known. Every bit of the isolated RNA underwent reverse transcription, so sequencing read expressed TCRB transcripts. Clones were read by immunoSEQ multiplex PCR, and TCRdb kept only the in-frame ones, dropping some. The sample consists of around 41,000 clones, about 66% of them appearing once. Germline-derived CDR1 and CDR2 are SGHTA and FQGNSA. The germline V and J ends were trimmed by 1 base and 9 bases, with 10 bases remaining between them. The CDR3 loop spans 13 amino acids. The entry originates in a study of beta chain features in type 1 diabetes. Whole-study results and caveats: Type 1 diabetes patients had TCRB CDR3s that were shorter (moderately but significantly so) in all four CD4+ subsets.

The TCR comes from a man aged 30 to 39 with type 1 diabetes. Some clones in this sample may be carry-over from other donors' samples. Source material: Tregs from blood. V is TRBV7-2 and J is TRBJ1-3; D may be TRBD1 (6 bases). DNA for the CDR3: TGTGCCAGCAGCTTAGTGTCAGGGGTCACCATATATTTT. It codes for CASSLVSGVTIYF.